Listed here are 9 T cell receptor beta chains from one sample, sequenced in a study of blood T cell repertoires in COVID-19 (TCRdb year 2020). The library relied on the immunoSEQ multiplex PCR assay. The immuneACCESS repertoire file appears here via TCRdb, limited to in-frame rearrangements. These files lack a portion of the clones; in checked studies, under half of the deficit traces to unresolved V genes, and the cause of the others is not known. In all, the sample holds 120,000 or so clones, and roughly 85% of those were seen once. About 6.2% of the sample is held by the ten biggest clonotypes. The sample taken for sequencing was peripheral blood. These receptors were collected from a man older than 75 with active or convalescent COVID-19.

The J gene is TRBJ2-2, the V gene TRBV28; 9 nucleotides match TRBD2. The V and J ends lost 6 bases and 7 bases, in that order; junction bases with no gene match: 9. In germline, CDR1 is MDHEN, CDR2 SYDVKM. This CDR3 is built from 15 residues. The CDR3 DNA sequence: TGTGCCAGCAGCCCGCAGGGACTAGCTGACGGGGAGCTGTTTTTT. It is translated as CASSPQGLADGELFF. The variable domain in full, with the rest retrieved from reference TRBV28 and TRBJ2-2, is DVKVTQSSRYLVKRTGEKVFLECVQDMDHENMFWYRQDPGLGLRLIYFSYDVKMKEKGDIPEGYSVSREKKERFSLILESASTNQTSMYLCASSPQGLADGELFFGEGSRLTVL.

This chain joins TRBV2 and TRBJ1-2; TRBD1 is a possible D gene (6 bases). The V end was cut by 0 bases, the J end by 7 bases, with 12 bases between. The CDR3 sequence is 14 residues long. Germline CDR1 reads SNHLY; CDR2 reads FYNNEI. CDR3 amino acids: CASSEARQAGGYTF. The CDR3 DNA is TGTGCCAGCAGTGAAGCCCGACAGGCGGGTGGCTACACCTTC. The variable domain in full, completed from reference TRBV2 and TRBJ1-2, reads EPEVTQTPSHQVTQMGQEVILRCVPISNHLYFYWYRQILGQKVEFLVSFYNNEISEKSEIFDDQFSVERPDGSNFTLKIRSTKLEDSAMYFCASSEARQAGGYTFGSGTRLTVV.

A single count supports this clone. This rearrangement joins TRBV5-4 to TRBJ2-1; 7 bases fit TRBD2. The CDR3 has 14 residues. Per the germline V gene, CDR1 is SGHNT and CDR2 is YYREEE (reference sequence). Trimming removed 3 bases from V and 1 base from J; junction bases left unmatched: 1. The CDR3: CASSSRGSYNEQFF. The CDR3 coding sequence is TGTGCCAGCAGCTCGCGGGGGTCCTACAATGAGCAGTTCTTC.

The chain carries TRBV28 and TRBJ1-2, with 7 bases lining up with TRBD1. J lost 1 base, V lost 6 bases, and 8 bases had no gene match. Germline CDR1 MDHEN, CDR2 SYDVKM. The CDR3 covers 15 residues. This CDR3 reads CASRTSDRINYGYTF. DNA of the CDR3: TGTGCCAGCAGGACCTCGGACAGGATTAACTATGGCTACACCTTC.

The chain is built from TRBV19 and TRBJ2-1; TRBD2 aligns across 9 bases. From germline, CDR1 is LNHDA and CDR2 SQIVND (reference sequence). V was pared by 3 bases and J by 5 bases, with 8 bases of the junction left unmatched. The CDR3 consists of 16 residues. CDR3 region: CASSIQASGGNNEQFF. CDR3 sequence (DNA): TGTGCCAGTAGTATTCAGGCAAGCGGGGGGAACAATGAGCAGTTCTTC.

V gene TRBV7-3 combines with J gene TRBJ2-3; D not certain. Per the germline V gene, CDR1 is SGHTA and CDR2 is FQGTGA. This CDR3 has 14 residues. The ends were cut back, 0 bases at V and 2 bases at J, with 6 bases in the middle. DNA for the CDR3: TGTGCCAGCAGCTTAACTAGATTCACAGATACGCAGTATTTT. Translating it yields CASSLTRFTDTQYF. Using reference TRBV7-3 and TRBJ2-3 for the parts outside the CDR3, the full variable domain is GAGVSQTPSNKVTEKGKYVELRCDPISGHTALYWYRQSLGQGPEFLIYFQGTGAADDSGLPNDRFFAVRPEGSVSTLKIQRTERGDSAVYLCASSLTRFTDTQYFGPGTRLTVL.

Only one count was recorded for this clone. The chain links TRBV11-2 to TRBJ2-3; TRBD1 agrees at 8 bases. V gave up 0 bases and J gave up 3 bases; unmatched junction bases: 2. CDR3 length equals 15 residues. The germline V gene has CDR1 SGHAT and CDR2 FQNNGV. CDR3 protein: CASSLDGQGTDTQYF. CDR3 coding DNA: TGTGCCAGCAGCTTAGATGGACAGGGTACAGATACGCAGTATTTT.

The genes are TRBV7-8 and TRBJ2-2; the match to TRBD1 covers 8 bases. The V gene's germline CDR1 is SGHVS and CDR2 FQNEAQ. The CDR3 has 15 residues. Germline trimming cut 4 bases from V and 3 bases from J; bases unmatched to any gene: 4. CDR3 nucleotides: TGTGCCAGCAGCTCGGACAGGGTTCACACCGGGGAGCTGTTTTTT. The encoded protein is CASSSDRVHTGELFF.

The chain joins TRBV18 to TRBJ2-7, with 7 positions matching TRBD2. Trimming took 4 bases from V and 0 from J; bases not matched to a gene: 6. CDR1 and CDR2 (germline): KGHSH, LQKENI. This CDR3 is 15 amino acids long. CDR3 in amino acids: CASSRAGVSSYEQYF. CDR3 bases: TGTGCCAGCTCACGTGCGGGGGTGAGCTCCTACGAGCAGTACTTC.